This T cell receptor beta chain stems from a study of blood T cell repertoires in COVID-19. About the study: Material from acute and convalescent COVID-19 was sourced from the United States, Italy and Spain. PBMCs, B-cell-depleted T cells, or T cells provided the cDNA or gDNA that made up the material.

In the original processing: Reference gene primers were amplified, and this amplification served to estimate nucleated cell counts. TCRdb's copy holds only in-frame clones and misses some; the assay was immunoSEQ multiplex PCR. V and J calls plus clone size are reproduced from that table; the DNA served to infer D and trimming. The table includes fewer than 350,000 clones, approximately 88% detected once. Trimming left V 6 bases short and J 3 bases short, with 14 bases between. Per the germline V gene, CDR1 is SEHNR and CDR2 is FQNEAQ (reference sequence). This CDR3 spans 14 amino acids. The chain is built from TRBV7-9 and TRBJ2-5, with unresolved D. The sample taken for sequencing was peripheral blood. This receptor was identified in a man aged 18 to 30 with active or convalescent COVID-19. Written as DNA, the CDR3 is TGTGCCAGCAGTTCCGGGTCATCTAAAGAGACCCAGTACTTC. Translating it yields CASSSGSSKETQYF. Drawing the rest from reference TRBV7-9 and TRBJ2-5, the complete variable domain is DTGVSQNPRHKITKRGQNVTFRCDPISEHNRLYWYRQTLGQGPEFLTYFQNEAQLEKSRLLSDRFSAERPKGSFSTLEIQRTEQGDSAMYLCASSSGSSKETQYFGPGTRLLVL.